One sample yielded the 20 T cell receptor beta chains listed below, sequenced in a study of blood T cell repertoires in COVID-19. The data were produced by immunoSEQ multiplex PCR, yet TCRdb's version contains in-frame clones alone and is incomplete. The table records 200,000 to 250,000 clones, roughly 86% of them present only once. Sequencing used peripheral blood. The receptors originated from a woman between 45 and 60 years old with COVID-19, enrolled during active disease.

The CDR3 here is CASSLRGRTAFF. CDR3 coding DNA: TGTGCCAGCAGTTTAAGGGGCAGAACGGCTTTCTTT. V is TRBV12-3 or TRBV12-4 and J is TRBJ1-1; a weak D match, TRBD1 (5 bases). The CDR3 contains 12 residues. V was pared by 2 bases and J by 11 bases, with 12 bases between.

The V call is TRBV5-4, the J call TRBJ2-2, with D hard to call. The V end was cut by 0 bases, the J end by 2 bases, with 5 bases between. The CDR3 covers 14 residues. Germline loops: CDR1 SGHNT, CDR2 YYREEE (reference sequence). CDR3 loop: CASSLEPNTGELFF. The CDR3 bases are TGTGCCAGCAGCTTGGAGCCTAACACCGGGGAGCTGTTTTTT.

The chain is built from TRBV19 and TRBJ1-5, with unresolved D. The CDR3 length is 13 residues. Between the trimmed V and J ends, which lost 7 bases and 2 bases, there was a span of 9 bases. The V gene's germline CDR1 is LNHDA and CDR2 SQIVND (reference sequence). CDR3 sequence reads: CASTVYGNQPQHF. The DNA of the CDR3 is TGTGCCAGTACCGTTTATGGCAATCAGCCCCAGCATTTT.

This clone was picked up one time. This sequence joins TRBV10-3 and TRBJ2-1; 10 nucleotides match TRBD2. The CDR3 loop spans 16 amino acids. Germline assignment: CDR1 ENHRY and CDR2 SYGVKD. Trimming cost V 5 bases and J 1 base; bases outside gene matches: 5. CDR3 bases: TGTGCCATCAGTAAACTTAGCGGGGGGTCCTACAATGAGCAGTTCTTC. This codes for CAISKLSGGSYNEQFF.

This clone was seen a handful of times. The rearrangement links TRBV4-2 to TRBJ1-5; 7 nucleotides agree with TRBD1. The CDR3 runs 15 residues. V dropped 2 bases and J dropped 6; count of bases not matched to a gene: 7. CDR1 is LGHNA and CDR2 is YNFKEQ in the germline V gene. CDR3 amino acids: CASSQQGDIGQPQHF. CDR3 DNA: TGTGCCAGCAGCCAACAGGGGGATATAGGTCAGCCCCAGCATTTT.

The chain links TRBV10-1 to TRBJ2-3, with no clear D. Germline lookup yields CDR1 WNHNN and CDR2 SYGVQD (reference sequence). V gave up 2 bases and J gave up 11 bases, with 14 bases separating them. This CDR3 region has 13 residues. The CDR3 here is CASSEGGVERQYF. CDR3 DNA sequence: TGCGCCAGCAGTGAGGGTGGTGTTGAGAGGCAGTATTTT.

The chain uses TRBV12-3 or TRBV12-4 and TRBJ2-1; the match to TRBD1 covers 7 bases. J lost 13 bases, V lost 5 bases, and 8 bases had no gene match. The CDR3 totals 12 residues. This CDR3 reads CASSPMGQRQFF. The CDR3 bases are TGTGCCAGCAGTCCGATGGGACAGAGACAGTTCTTC.

The chain uses TRBV6-5 and TRBJ2-1; no clear D. V was trimmed by 0 bases and J by 10 bases, leaving 7 bases between them. In germline, CDR1 is MNHEY, CDR2 SVGAGI. CDR3 length equals 12 residues. The CDR3 protein is CASSYSLREQFF. CDR3 coding DNA: TGTGCCAGCAGTTACTCGTTGAGAGAGCAGTTCTTC.

V gene TRBV5-1 combines with J gene TRBJ2-2, with TRBD1 as a possible D gene (5 bases). The CDR3 is made up of 14 amino acids. Germline V gene sequence: CDR1 SGHRS, CDR2 YFSETQ. The V gene lost 1 base and the J gene lost 4 bases, with 8 bases spanning the gap. The CDR3 DNA follows: TGCGCCAGCAGCTTGCTGGGGCCCACCGGGGAGCTGTTTTTT. Translating it yields CASSLLGPTGELFF.

J is TRBJ1-6 and V is TRBV11-2; the D is unclear. Germline CDR1 and CDR2: SGHAT and FQNNGV. V lost 7 bases to trimming and J lost 8 bases, with 12 bases between them. The CDR3 extends over 13 amino acids. DNA for the CDR3: TGTGCCAGCACCCCATCTGGGCATTCACCCCTCCACTTT. As protein: CASTPSGHSPLHF. Full variable domain (missing parts from reference TRBV11-2 and TRBJ1-6): EAGVAQSPRYKIIEKRQSVAFWCNPISGHATLYWYQQILGQGPKLLIQFQNNGVVDDSQLPKDRFSAERLKGVDSTLKIQPAKLEDSAVYLCASTPSGHSPLHFGNGTRLTVT.

The chain couples TRBV24-1 to TRBJ1-1; D might be TRBD1 (6 bases). The CDR3 loop spans 13 amino acids. Germline CDR1 KGHDR, CDR2 SFDVKD. V was pared by 7 bases and J by 5 bases, with 13 bases between. For the CDR3, the DNA is TGTGCCACCAGAGGGGGGGCTGGGACTGAAGCTTTCTTT. It encodes CATRGGAGTEAFF.

The chain links TRBV5-1 to TRBJ2-7; 9 bases are shared with TRBD1. The V gene end was trimmed by 5 bases and the J gene end by 3 bases; junction bases not matched to a gene: 9. Germline loops: CDR1 SGHRS, CDR2 YFSETQ. CDR3 length equals 15 residues. CDR3 DNA: TGCGCCAGCAGACAGACGACAGGGGGAAACTACGAGCAGTACTTC. Protein product: CASRQTTGGNYEQYF. The full variable domain, in which reference TRBV5-1 and TRBJ2-7 provide the parts outside the CDR3, is KAGVTQTPRYLIKTRGQQVTLSCSPISGHRSVSWYQQTPGQGLQFLFEYFSETQRNKGNFPGRFSGRQFSNSRSEMNVSTLELGDSALYLCASRQTTGGNYEQYFGPGTRLTVT.

CDR3 loop: CASSTRAGDNNEQFF. In DNA form, the CDR3 reads TGTGCCAGTAGTACCAGAGCGGGGGACAACAATGAGCAGTTCTTC. The gene calls are TRBV19 and TRBJ2-1; the match to TRBD2 covers 8 bases. The junction had 7 bases not matched to a gene; V was cut back by 4 bases and J by 5 bases. Looked up from germline, CDR1 is LNHDA and CDR2 is SQIVND (reference sequence). This CDR3 region has 15 residues.

This chain uses TRBV5-1 with TRBJ1-1; no clear D. The CDR3 has 14 amino acids. The germline V gene has CDR1 SGHRS and CDR2 YFSETQ. Trimming left V 4 bases short and J 1 base short, with 11 bases between. The CDR3 is CASSPNTGNTEAFF. Written as DNA, the CDR3 is TGCGCCAGCAGCCCAAATACGGGGAACACTGAAGCTTTCTTT.

This chain connects TRBV15 to TRBJ1-1; 7 bases match TRBD1. CDR1 is LNHNV and CDR2 is YYDKDF in the germline V gene (reference sequence). V lost 4 bases to trimming and J lost 5 bases; unmatched junction nucleotides: 4. This CDR3 has 13 amino acids. CDR3 protein: CATSTGQETEAFF. CDR3 coding DNA: TGTGCCACCAGCACCGGACAGGAGACTGAAGCTTTCTTT.

This clone appeared a single time. J is TRBJ1-4 and V is TRBV5-5; D unresolved. V was cut by 1 base and J by 0 bases, with 4 bases left in between. There are 14 residues in the CDR3. The germline gives CDR1 SGHKS, CDR2 YYEKEE (reference sequence). The CDR3 is CASSLTATNEKLFF. Here the CDR3 DNA reads TGTGCCAGCAGCTTGACGGCAACTAATGAAAAACTGTTTTTT.

The rearrangement links TRBV5-5 to TRBJ1-2; tentative D call: TRBD1 (5 bases). The germline V gene encodes CDR1 SGHKS and CDR2 YYEKEE (reference sequence). The CDR3 is 17 amino acids. V was pared by 0 bases and J by 1 base, with 16 bases between. The CDR3 DNA follows: TGTGCCAGCAGCTTGGACATCACAGGTTTCCTTAACTATGGCTACACCTTC. Protein sequence: CASSLDITGFLNYGYTF.

The CDR3 region is CASGLVPFGGLFYNEQFF. The CDR3, as DNA: TGTGCTAGTGGTTTGGTACCCTTCGGCGGTTTGTTCTACAATGAGCAGTTCTTC. The V gene is TRBV12-5, the J gene TRBJ2-1; D is uncertain. CDR1 LGHNT and CDR2 FRNRAP come from the germline V gene. There are 18 residues in the CDR3. The V end was cut by 0 bases, the J end by 3 bases, with 18 bases between.

This clone was recorded a few times. The chain carries TRBV6-5 and TRBJ1-1; a possible D gene is TRBD1 (5 bases). The germline V gene encodes CDR1 MNHEY and CDR2 SVGAGI. CDR3 size: 13 residues. V was cut by 7 bases and J by 5 bases, with 14 bases left in between. Here the CDR3 reads CASNQGEGTEAFF. DNA of the CDR3: TGTGCCAGCAATCAAGGGGAGGGGACTGAAGCTTTCTTT.

This clone was recorded a few times. The rearrangement links TRBV19 to TRBJ1-5, with unresolved D. Germline-derived CDR1 and CDR2 are LNHDA and SQIVND (reference sequence). Trimming removed 2 bases from V and 7 bases from J, with 6 bases in between. This CDR3 comprises 12 residues. The CDR3 DNA is TGTGCCAGTAGTATAATCGAGCAGCCCCAGCATTTT. Its protein product is CASSIIEQPQHF.